This T cell receptor (beta chain) stems from a study of T-cell reconstitution after alpha-beta-depleted transplantation in children. The library targeted TCRbeta and was prepared with unique molecular identifiers. TCRdb re-called the PCR reads through MiXCR, storing one row per CDR3 protein. The sample records 400,000 to 550,000 distinct CDR3 sequences, roughly a tenth being singletons. This clonotype occurred many times. Its matching antigen is unknown. The V end was cut by 0 bases, the J end by 1 base, with 14 bases between. The length of the CDR3 is 16 residues. The germline gives CDR1 SGDLS, CDR2 YYNGEE. Study-level findings and limits: Reported findings indicate that, about two months after transplant, alpha-beta T cells came from several hundred expanded clones, which were derived from non-depleted graft cells. T-cell counts and diversity were attributed mostly to newly produced T cells one year after transplant.

The chain is built from TRBV9 and TRBJ2-7; the D gene could be TRBD1 or TRBD2 (5 bases each). Source: PBMCs, taken before TCRalphabeta/CD19-depleted stem cell transplant. This receptor was identified in a child aged 2-15 years with inherited bone marrow failure, due to receive a stem cell transplant. The CDR3 loop is CASSVDPGLGSYEQYF. In DNA, the CDR3 is TGTGCCAGCAGCGTAGATCCGGGGCTTGGATCCTACGAGCAGTACTTC.